This T cell receptor beta chain was identified in a study of T-cell reconstitution after alpha-beta-depleted transplantation in children. Unique molecular identifiers were used to barcode this TCRbeta library. TCRdb passed the PCR reads through MiXCR, listing each CDR3 protein once. Among around 500,000 distinct CDR3 sequences listed, around an eighth were seen once. Germline values: CDR1 SGHVS, CDR2 FQNEAQ. V shed 5 bases and J shed 4 bases, with 18 bases lying between them. The CDR3 sequence is 16 residues long. This clonotype has more than one count but fewer than ten. The clonotype comes from a human donor who donated a stem cell graft to a child with combined immunodeficiency. Sample: PBMCs from the stem cell graft donor, taken from the stem cell graft. V usage is TRBV7-8 and J usage is TRBJ2-4; the D gene is possibly TRBD1 (5 bases). The DNA of the CDR3 is TGTGCCAGCAGCAGGGCGAGACAGACCCTAAAAAACATTCAGTACTTC. Its translation is CASSRARQTLKNIQYF.